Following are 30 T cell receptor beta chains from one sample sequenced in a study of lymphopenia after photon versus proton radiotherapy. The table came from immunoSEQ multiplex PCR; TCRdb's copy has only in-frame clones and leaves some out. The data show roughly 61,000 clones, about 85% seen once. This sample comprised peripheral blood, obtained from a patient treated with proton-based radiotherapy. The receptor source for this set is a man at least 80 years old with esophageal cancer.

The CDR3 DNA is TGTGCCAGTAGTCCAAAGGACAGAGGAAGGAATTCACCCCTCCACTTT. It codes for CASSPKDRGRNSPLHF. This chain joins TRBV19 and TRBJ1-6; weak D call: TRBD1 (6 bases). Trimming took 5 bases from V and 7 from J, leaving 18 bases between them. CDR1 is LNHDA, CDR2 SQIVND, per germline (reference sequence). This CDR3 is 16 amino acids long.

The chain's CDR3 is CASRAGRGQETQYF. The CDR3 nucleotides read TGTGCCAGCAGGGCGGGCAGGGGACAAGAGACCCAGTACTTC. The chain joins TRBV6-5 to TRBJ2-5; tentative D call: TRBD1 (6 bases). Per the germline V gene, CDR1 is MNHEY and CDR2 is SVGAGI. V was trimmed by 6 bases and J by 2 bases, leaving 13 bases between them. The CDR3 sequence is 14 residues long.

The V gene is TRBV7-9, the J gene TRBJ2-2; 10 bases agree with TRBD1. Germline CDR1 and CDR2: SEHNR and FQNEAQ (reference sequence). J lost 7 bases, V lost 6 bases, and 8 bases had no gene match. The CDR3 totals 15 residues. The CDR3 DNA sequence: TGTGCCAGCAGATCGAGACAGGGGGCTAGCGGGGAGCTGTTTTTT. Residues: CASRSRQGASGELFF.

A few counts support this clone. CDR3 amino acids: CASSSGQTTNEKLFF. The CDR3 DNA sequence: TGTGCCAGCAGCTCTGGACAGACAACTAATGAAAAACTGTTTTTT. The V and J genes are TRBV5-4 and TRBJ1-4; D is possibly TRBD1 (6 bases). The CDR3 loop spans 15 amino acids. Germline-derived CDR1 and CDR2 are SGHNT and YYREEE (reference sequence). The germline V and J ends were trimmed by 3 bases and 0 bases, with 9 bases remaining between them.

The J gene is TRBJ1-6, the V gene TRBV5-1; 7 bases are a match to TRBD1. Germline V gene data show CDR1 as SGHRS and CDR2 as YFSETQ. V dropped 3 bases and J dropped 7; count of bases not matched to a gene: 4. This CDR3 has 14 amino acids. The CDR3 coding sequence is TGCGCCAGCAGCTCCGGGACAGTGAATTCACCCCTCCACTTT. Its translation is CASSSGTVNSPLHF.

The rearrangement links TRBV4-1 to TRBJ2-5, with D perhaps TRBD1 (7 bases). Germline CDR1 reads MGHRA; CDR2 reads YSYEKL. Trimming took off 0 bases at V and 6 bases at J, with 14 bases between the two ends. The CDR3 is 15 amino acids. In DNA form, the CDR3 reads TGCGCCAGCAGCCAAGAAGGACAGGCGGGGCAGACCCAGTACTTC. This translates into CASSQEGQAGQTQYF.

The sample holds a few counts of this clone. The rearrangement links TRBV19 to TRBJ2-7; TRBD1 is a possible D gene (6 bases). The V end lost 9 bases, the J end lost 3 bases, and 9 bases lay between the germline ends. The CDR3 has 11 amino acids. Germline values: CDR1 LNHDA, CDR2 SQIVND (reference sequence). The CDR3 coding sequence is TGTGCCAGGGACAGCATCTACGAGCAGTACTTC. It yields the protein CARDSIYEQYF.

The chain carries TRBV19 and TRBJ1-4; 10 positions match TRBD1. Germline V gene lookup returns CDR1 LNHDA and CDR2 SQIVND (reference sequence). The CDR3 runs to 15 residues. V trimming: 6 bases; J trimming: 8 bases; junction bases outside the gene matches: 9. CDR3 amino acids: CASRPRGTGEEKLFF. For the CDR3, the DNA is TGTGCCAGTAGACCACGAGGGACAGGGGAGGAAAAACTGTTTTTT.

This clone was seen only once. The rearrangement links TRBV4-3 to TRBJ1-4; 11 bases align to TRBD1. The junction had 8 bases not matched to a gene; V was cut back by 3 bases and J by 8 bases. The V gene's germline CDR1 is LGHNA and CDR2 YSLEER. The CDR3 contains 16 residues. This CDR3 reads CASSQDPGTGGEKLFF. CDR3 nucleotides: TGCGCCAGCAGCCAGGACCCCGGGACAGGGGGAGAAAAACTGTTTTTT.

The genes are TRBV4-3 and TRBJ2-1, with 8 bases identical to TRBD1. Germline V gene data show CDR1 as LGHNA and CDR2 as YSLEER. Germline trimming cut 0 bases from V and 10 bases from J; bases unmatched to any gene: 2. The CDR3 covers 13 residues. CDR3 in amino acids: CASSQEGDREQFF. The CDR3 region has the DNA TGCGCCAGCAGCCAAGAAGGGGACAGGGAGCAGTTCTTC.

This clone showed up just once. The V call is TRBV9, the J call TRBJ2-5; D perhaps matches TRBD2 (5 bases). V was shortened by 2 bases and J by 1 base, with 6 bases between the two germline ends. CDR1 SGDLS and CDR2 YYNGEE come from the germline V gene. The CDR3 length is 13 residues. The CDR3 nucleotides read TGTGCCAGCAGCGTGGAGGCCCAAGAGACCCAGTACTTC. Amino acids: CASSVEAQETQYF.

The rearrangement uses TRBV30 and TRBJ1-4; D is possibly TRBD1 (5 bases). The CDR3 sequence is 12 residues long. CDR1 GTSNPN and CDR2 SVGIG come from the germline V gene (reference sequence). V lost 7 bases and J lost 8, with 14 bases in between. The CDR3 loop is CASSLWGEKLFF. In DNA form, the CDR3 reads TGTGCCTCCTCCCTGTGGGGGGAAAAACTGTTTTTT.

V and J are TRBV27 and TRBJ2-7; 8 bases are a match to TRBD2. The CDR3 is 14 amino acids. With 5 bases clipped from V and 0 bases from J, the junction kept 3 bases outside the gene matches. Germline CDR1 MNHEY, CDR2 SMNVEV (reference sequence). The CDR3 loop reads CASSIAGPSYEQYF. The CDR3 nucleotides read TGTGCCAGCAGTATAGCGGGGCCCTCCTACGAGCAGTACTTC.

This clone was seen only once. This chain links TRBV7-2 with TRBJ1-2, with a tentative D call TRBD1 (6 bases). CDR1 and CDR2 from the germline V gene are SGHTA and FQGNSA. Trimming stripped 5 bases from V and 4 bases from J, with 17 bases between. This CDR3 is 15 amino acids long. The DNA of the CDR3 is TGTGCCAGCAGCCCCGGGCCGGGGGGCGGCTATGGCTACACCTTC. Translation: CASSPGPGGGYGYTF.

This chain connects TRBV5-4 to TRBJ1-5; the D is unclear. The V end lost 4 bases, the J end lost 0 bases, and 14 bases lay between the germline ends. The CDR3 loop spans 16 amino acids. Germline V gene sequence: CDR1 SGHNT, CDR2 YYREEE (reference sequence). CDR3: CASSNPSDGSNQPQHF. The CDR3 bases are TGTGCCAGCAGCAACCCCTCGGACGGTAGCAATCAGCCCCAGCATTTT.

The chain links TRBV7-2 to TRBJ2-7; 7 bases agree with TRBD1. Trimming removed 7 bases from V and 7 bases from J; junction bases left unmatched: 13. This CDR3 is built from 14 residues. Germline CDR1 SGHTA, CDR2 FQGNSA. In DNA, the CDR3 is TGTGCCAGCACGCAGACTGCCAGGGGGTGGGAGCAGTACTTC. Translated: CASTQTARGWEQYF.

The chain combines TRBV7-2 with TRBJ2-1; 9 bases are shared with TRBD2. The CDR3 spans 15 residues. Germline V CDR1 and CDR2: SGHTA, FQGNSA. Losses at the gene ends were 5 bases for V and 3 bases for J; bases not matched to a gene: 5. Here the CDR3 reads CASSLDSGSYNEQFF. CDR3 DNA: TGTGCCAGCAGCCTTGATAGCGGGAGCTACAATGAGCAGTTCTTC.

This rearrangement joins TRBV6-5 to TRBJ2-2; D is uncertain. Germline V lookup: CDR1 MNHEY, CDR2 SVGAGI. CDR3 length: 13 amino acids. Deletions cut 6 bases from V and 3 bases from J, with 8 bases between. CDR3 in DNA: TGTGCCAGCAGGACTCTATACACCGGGGAGCTGTTTTTT. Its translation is CASRTLYTGELFF.

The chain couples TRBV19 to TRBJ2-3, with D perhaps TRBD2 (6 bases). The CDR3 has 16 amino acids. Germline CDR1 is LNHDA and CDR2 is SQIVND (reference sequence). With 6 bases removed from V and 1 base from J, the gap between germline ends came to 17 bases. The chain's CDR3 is CASSPQRVRGTDTQYF. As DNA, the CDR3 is TGTGCCAGTAGCCCCCAGCGGGTTCGGGGCACAGATACGCAGTATTTT.

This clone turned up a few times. The CDR3, as DNA: TGCGCCAGCAGTGAGTCGACGTGGAACACCATATATTTT. It codes for CASSESTWNTIYF. The V gene is TRBV10-1, the J gene TRBJ1-3; no clear D gene. V was shortened by 0 bases and J by 7 bases, with 7 bases between the two germline ends. CDR1 is WNHNN, CDR2 SYGVQD, per germline (reference sequence). This CDR3 spans 13 amino acids.

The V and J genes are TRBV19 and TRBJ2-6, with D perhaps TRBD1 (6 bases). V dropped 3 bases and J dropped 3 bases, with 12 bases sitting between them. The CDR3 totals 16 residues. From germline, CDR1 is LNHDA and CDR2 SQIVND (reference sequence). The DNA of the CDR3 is TGTGCCAGTAGTATCCTTGGGGGCGGTGGGGCCAACGTCCTGACTTTC. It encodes CASSILGGGGANVLTF.

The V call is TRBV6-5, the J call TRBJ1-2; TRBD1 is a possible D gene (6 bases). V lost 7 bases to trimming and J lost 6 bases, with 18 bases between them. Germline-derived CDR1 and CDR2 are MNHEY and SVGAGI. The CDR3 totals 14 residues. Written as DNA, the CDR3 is TGTGCCAGCATCCACCAAGGACAGCTACATGGCTACACCTTC. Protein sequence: CASIHQGQLHGYTF.

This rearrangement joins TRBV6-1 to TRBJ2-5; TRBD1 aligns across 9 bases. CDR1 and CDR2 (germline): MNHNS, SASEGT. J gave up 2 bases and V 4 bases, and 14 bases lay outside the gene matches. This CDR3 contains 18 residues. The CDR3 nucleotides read TGTGCCAGCAGTGGTCTTTTCCGGTGGACAGGGGAACAAGAGACCCAGTACTTC. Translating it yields CASSGLFRWTGEQETQYF.

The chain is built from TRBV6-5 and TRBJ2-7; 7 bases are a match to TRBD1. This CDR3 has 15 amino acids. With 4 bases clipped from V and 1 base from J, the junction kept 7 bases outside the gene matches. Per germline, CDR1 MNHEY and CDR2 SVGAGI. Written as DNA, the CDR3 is TGTGCCAGCAGTTTGCATCACAGGGGATCCTACGAGCAGTACTTC. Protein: CASSLHHRGSYEQYF.

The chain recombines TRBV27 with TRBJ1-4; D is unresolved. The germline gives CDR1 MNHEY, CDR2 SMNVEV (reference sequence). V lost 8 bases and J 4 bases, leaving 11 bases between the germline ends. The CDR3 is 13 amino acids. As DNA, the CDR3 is TGTGCCAGCTCCAGAGGGCGTAATGAAAAACTGTTTTTT. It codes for CASSRGRNEKLFF.

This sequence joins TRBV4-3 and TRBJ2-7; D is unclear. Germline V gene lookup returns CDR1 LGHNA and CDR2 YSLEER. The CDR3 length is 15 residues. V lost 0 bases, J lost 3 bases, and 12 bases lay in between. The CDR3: CASSQEWGLIYEQYF. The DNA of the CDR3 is TGCGCCAGCAGCCAAGAGTGGGGTTTGATCTACGAGCAGTACTTC.

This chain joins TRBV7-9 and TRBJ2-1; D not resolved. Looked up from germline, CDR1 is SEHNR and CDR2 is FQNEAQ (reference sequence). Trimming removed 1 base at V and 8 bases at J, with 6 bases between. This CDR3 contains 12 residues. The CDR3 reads CASSLGWDEQFF. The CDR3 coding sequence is TGTGCCAGCAGCTTAGGCTGGGATGAGCAGTTCTTC.

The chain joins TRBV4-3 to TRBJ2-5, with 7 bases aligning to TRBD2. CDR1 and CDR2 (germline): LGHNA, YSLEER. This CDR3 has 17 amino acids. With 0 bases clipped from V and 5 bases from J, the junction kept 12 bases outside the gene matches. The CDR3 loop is CASSQEISAGVLETQYF. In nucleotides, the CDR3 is TGCGCCAGCAGCCAAGAAATTTCCGCGGGAGTTTTGGAGACCCAGTACTTC.

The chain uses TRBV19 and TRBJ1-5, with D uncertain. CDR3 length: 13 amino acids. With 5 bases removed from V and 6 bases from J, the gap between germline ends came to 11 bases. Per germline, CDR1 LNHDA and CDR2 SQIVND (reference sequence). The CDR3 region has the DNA TGTGCCAGTAGTCTCACAGCCGGTCAGCCCCAGCATTTT. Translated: CASSLTAGQPQHF. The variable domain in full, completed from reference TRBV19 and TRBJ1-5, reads DGGITQSPKYLFRKEGQNVTLSCEQNLNHDAMYWYRQDPGQGLRLIYYSQIVNDFQKGDIAEGYSVSREKKESFPLTVTSAQKNPTAFYLCASSLTAGQPQHFGDGTRLSIL.

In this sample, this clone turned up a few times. CDR3 nucleotide sequence: TGCGCCAGCAGCTTCCTGGGACTTCAGGGTCAGCCCCAGCATTTT. This encodes CASSFLGLQGQPQHF. This chain joins TRBV5-1 and TRBJ1-5; D perhaps matches TRBD1 (5 bases). V was clipped by 2 bases and J by 6 bases, with 15 bases between them. Germline CDR1 is SGHRS and CDR2 is YFSETQ. The CDR3 is 15 amino acids.